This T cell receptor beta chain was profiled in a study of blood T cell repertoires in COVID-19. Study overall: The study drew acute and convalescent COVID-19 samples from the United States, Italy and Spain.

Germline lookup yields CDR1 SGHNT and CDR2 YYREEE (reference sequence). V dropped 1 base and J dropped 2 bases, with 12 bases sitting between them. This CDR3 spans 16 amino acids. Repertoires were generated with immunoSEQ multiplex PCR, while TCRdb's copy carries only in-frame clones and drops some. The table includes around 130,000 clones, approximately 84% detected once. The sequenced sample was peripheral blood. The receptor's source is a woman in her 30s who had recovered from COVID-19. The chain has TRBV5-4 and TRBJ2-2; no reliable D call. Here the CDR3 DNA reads TGTGCCAGCAGCTTGCCCGGTCTATCAAACACCGGGGAGCTGTTTTTT. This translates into CASSLPGLSNTGELFF.